These 4 T cell receptor beta chains originate from one sample sequenced in a study of cytomegalovirus exposure and HLA in healthy donors. This PCR relied on a set of 60 Vbeta primers and 13 Jbeta primers. Assay: immunoSEQ multiplex PCR; the TCRdb copy retains only in-frame clones and omits some. The sample shows about 96,000 clones, roughly 74% of them seen only once. Sequencing was carried out using PBMCs. These receptors all stem from a woman between 65 and 79 years old in good health and CMV-seropositive.

In the case of this clone: Sequence at one end of the junction differs from germline and may be a read error. The rearrangement links TRBV7-7 to TRBJ2-5, with D perhaps TRBD2 (5 bases). CDR1 is SSHAT, CDR2 FNYEAQ, per germline (reference sequence). The CDR3 totals 16 residues. The CDR3 nucleotides read TGTGCTAGCAGCTTAGTGCTAAGCCGGGGTGGGGAGACCCAGTACTTC. Translating gives CASSLVLSRGGETQYF.

This sequence joins TRBV10-1 and TRBJ2-7, with 7 positions matching TRBD1. The CDR3 contains 15 residues. The V segment lost 9 bases and the J segment 6 bases; nucleotides outside the gene matches: 17. CDR1 and CDR2 (germline): WNHNN, SYGVQD (reference sequence). CDR3 region: CASPTRQGSRGEQYF. The CDR3 DNA is TGCGCCAGTCCGACTCGACAGGGATCAAGGGGCGAGCAGTACTTC.

In its sample, this clone was seen a few times. This chain uses TRBV6-5 with TRBJ1-2; D unresolved. V lost 6 bases and J 0 bases, leaving 8 bases between the germline ends. CDR3 length equals 13 residues. The V gene's germline CDR1 is MNHEY and CDR2 SVGAGI. The CDR3 bases are TGTGCCAGCAGGACTGTAGCTAACTATGGCTACACCTTC. As protein: CASRTVANYGYTF.

This rearrangement joins TRBV6-5 to TRBJ2-7, with a possible D match to TRBD1 (6 bases). Germline V gives CDR1 MNHEY, CDR2 SVGAGI. Trimming left V 0 bases short and J 3 bases short, with 12 bases between. The CDR3 runs 15 residues. The CDR3 DNA sequence: TGTGCCAGCAGTTACTCTAGCAGGGGAAACTACGAGCAGTACTTC. It codes for CASSYSSRGNYEQYF.